This T cell receptor beta chain was obtained from a study of Graves' ophthalmopathy and Graves' hyperthyroidism. General study findings and limits: Thyroid clonotypes that were expanded above 0.001 frequency mostly also appeared in blood.

The study amplified TCR beta CDR3 regions using RNA transcripts. HTBI primers were employed in first-round RT-PCR, then a second-round multiplex PCR followed. MiXCR was run by TCRdb on the multiplex PCR reads, yielding one entry per CDR3 protein. Of some 360,000 distinct CDR3 sequences in the sample, roughly a sixth were seen once. V shed 5 bases and J shed 7 bases, with 17 bases lying between them. Germline CDR1 is MDHEN and CDR2 is SYDVKM. The CDR3 runs 14 residues. This clonotype was observed many times. As yet, its antigen is unknown. The sequencing input was peripheral blood. This receptor was taken from an adult woman with stable Graves' hyperthyroidism. This chain links TRBV28 with TRBJ2-5; weak D call: TRBD2 (6 bases). In DNA, the CDR3 is TGTGCCAGCAGTCGACCGGGGGAACGGGGGACCCAGTACTTC. Encoded protein: CASSRPGERGTQYF.